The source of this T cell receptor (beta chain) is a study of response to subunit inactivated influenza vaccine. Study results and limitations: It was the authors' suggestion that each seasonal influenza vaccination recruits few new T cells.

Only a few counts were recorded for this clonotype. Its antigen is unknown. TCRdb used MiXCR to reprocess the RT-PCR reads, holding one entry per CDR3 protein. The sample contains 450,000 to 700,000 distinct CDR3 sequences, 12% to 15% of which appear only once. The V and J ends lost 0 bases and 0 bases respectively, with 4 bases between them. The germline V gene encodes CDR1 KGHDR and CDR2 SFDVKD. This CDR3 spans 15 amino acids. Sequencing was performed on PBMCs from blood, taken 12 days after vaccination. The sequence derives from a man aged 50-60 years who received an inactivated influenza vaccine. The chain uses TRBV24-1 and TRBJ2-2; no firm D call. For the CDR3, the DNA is TGTGCCACCAGTGATTTGGTTGCGAACACCGGGGAGCTGTTTTTT. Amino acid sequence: CATSDLVANTGELFF.